This T cell receptor beta chain stems from a study of PD-L1 blockade in urothelial cancer (dated by TCRdb to about 2017). With respect to the entire study: Every patient began therapy at some point between 2013 and 2015 and was given atezolizumab 1,200 mg intravenously every 3 weeks. About 85% of the roughly 29 patients were identified as males with urothelial cancer of bladder origin, and a prior smoking history was reported by 18 of 29 patients. An ECOG performance status of 0 or 1 was recorded for the patients, and 0 to 3 prior chemotherapy regimens had been received by the patients. Blood samples were analyzed at two time points: 3 weeks after treatment start (second dose) and 6 weeks after treatment start. Blood samples gave median yields of 141,255 T cells and 82,636 unique TCRs, along with a median clonality of around 0.08. The study, an exploratory multi-omic analysis, examined somatic, immune and clinical correlates of response to PD-L1 blockade with atezolizumab in urothelial cancer. Pretreatment tumor samples, along with matched peripheral blood collected serially before and after atezolizumab treatment, underwent TCR sequencing. Durable clinical benefit was defined as a progression-free survival longer than 6 months, and TCR features were additionally tested against progression-free survival and overall survival. In the same patients, pretreatment tumors underwent whole exome sequencing and RNA sequencing in addition to TCR sequencing. Nine or ten patients reached durable clinical benefit, while 20 or so patients did not. Pretreatment blood TCR-seq was available for 27 to 30 patients, at least one posttreatment blood collection was obtained for 24 patients, and tumor TCR-seq was available for 24 patients.

The CDR3 starts with the cysteine, ends with the phenylalanine, and has 13 residues. The entry retains the CDR3 DNA only, 39 bases that are in frame from base 1. V loses 2 bases of germline sequence and J loses 1 base, and the interval between the two ends is 5 bases. From a lookup of the germline V gene, CDR1 and CDR2 are SGHTA and FQGTGA. Synthetic TCR analog templates were spiked into each PCR so that absolute template abundance could be estimated from read counts. Using the immunoSEQ assay, TCRbeta CDR3 regions were amplified from genomic DNA with bias-controlled V and J gene primers. Rearranged TCRbeta segments were sequenced at approximately 20X coverage. As for the authors' bioinformatics: Clustering was used to correct sequencing errors, and CDR3s were annotated against IMGT so that V, D and J genes could be assigned. Downstream analyses used only productive TCRbeta rearrangements and left out out-of-frame or stop-codon sequences. Clonality was computed as one minus Shannon entropy normalized by the log of the number of unique productive sequences. Clones differing between time points or between blood and tumor were identified by Fisher's exact test with Benjamini-Hochberg correction at adjusted p below 0.01. The clones in this table, taken by TCRdb from immuneACCESS, are in-frame only. Not every clone is retained; where verified, under half of the shortfall comes from an unresolved V gene, and the cause of the rest is unknown. For V, J and clone size, that table is used; D and trimming come from the DNA. The sample yields about 43,000 clones; roughly 85% were counted once. The ten largest clonotypes hold about 14% of the sample.

The time point label of this sample denotes: peripheral blood 6 weeks after treatment start. A cohort of some 29 patients with locally advanced or metastatic urothelial carcinoma, treated at Memorial Sloan Kettering on a trial protocol, was included. Peripheral blood mononuclear cells were collected pretreatment and during treatment, with between 1 and 8 total time points per patient. The Qiagen DNeasy Blood extraction kit was used to purify genomic DNA from total PBMCs and tumor samples. PBMCs were collected pretreatment and during treatment and were isolated and stored as previously described. Findings and caveats that apply to the study as a whole: A pretreatment peripheral blood TCR clonality below the median was linked to improved progression-free and overall survival. Because the sample size was small (n of about 27) and many exploratory analyses were performed, the results are intended to be hypothesis-generating. At 3 weeks after the start of treatment, tumor-associated TCR clones in peripheral blood had expanded more in patients with durable benefit (n ≈ 23, p = 0.022).

Notes on this clone: Its binding antigen is unknown. Base qualities were left out, and no much larger clone turns up one base away.

This TCR derives from a man between 60 and 75 years old with urothelial cancer. The sequencing here drew on PBMCs, taken around atezolizumab (anti-PD-L1) treatment. This chain joins TRBV7-3 to TRBJ1-1, with no confident D gene call. CDR3 sequence: CASSLDTNTEAFF. The nucleotide sequence reads TGTGCCAGCAGCTTAGACACGAACACTGAAGCTTTCTTT.